This TCR beta chain was obtained from a study of vaccination and CD4 T cells after COVID-19 (dated by TCRdb to between 2021 and 2024). Background for the entire study: Every convalescent patient had a positive nasal swab PCR test for SARS-CoV-2, with mild disease in roughly ten patients and severe disease in one. Post-COVID blood samples from convalescent patients were collected a median of approximately 93 days after diagnosis, with a range of roughly 35 to 180 days. Participants received two doses of either the Pfizer-BioNTech BNT162b2 vaccine (n=8) or the Moderna mRNA-1273 vaccine (n=2). The convalescent cohort comprised six males and four females, including two Hispanic individuals, seven Caucasians, two Asians and one multiracial person. In around nine COVID-19 convalescent patients and a handful of infection-naive healthy vaccine recipients, the spike-specific CD4+ TCR repertoire before mRNA vaccination was compared with the repertoire after mRNA vaccination. Control cultures received a CEFX viral epitope pool as the positive control, an HIV-1 Nef peptide pool as the negative control, or no peptide. The cultures were stimulated with overlapping spike peptide pools from SARS-CoV-2 and from the common cold coronaviruses HCoV-NL63, HCoV-OC43 and HCoV-229E. Post-vaccine blood samples were taken a median of 72 days after the second vaccine dose, with a range of about 14 to 241 days. The paper's findings and limits, for the study overall: Of the vaccine-specific clones in convalescent patients, 304 of 307, or nearly all, reacted only to SARS-CoV-2 spike and did not cross-react with common cold coronaviruses. The study included relatively few convalescent patients and did not analyze early timepoints after natural infection. An increase in the median number of SARS-CoV-2-reactive clonotypes from 21 after infection to 38 after vaccination was observed, but the change was not found to be significant. In convalescent patients, a median about 86% of post-vaccine SARS-CoV-2-reactive clones were detected only after vaccination, suggesting vaccine-specific priming.

Library creation used PCR. TCR sequencing of DNA from cultured CD4+ T cells used the Oncomine TCR Beta short-read assay at the Johns Hopkins FTIC core. Genomic DNA was extracted from the cultured CD4+ T cells with the QIAamp micro DNA kit. The Oncomine TCR Beta libraries from cultured CD4+ T cells were pooled using unique dual indexes and then sequenced on an Illumina iSeq 100. The authors processed their data as follows. Non-productive sequences were removed, and CDR3s that did not start with C, did not end with F or W, or were shorter than 7 amino acids were discarded. The MANAFEST web application was used to identify antigen-specific clonotypes by comparing peptide-stimulated wells against reference wells and other culture wells. An FDR below 0.05, an odds ratio above 5, and a productive frequency above 0.1% in at least two of three replicate wells were required for clones to be considered positive. Cross-reactive clonotypes were defined as significantly expanded in both SARS-CoV-2 spike wells and at least one common cold coronavirus spike condition. Similarity between CDR3 sequences was evaluated in R version 3.6.1 using Levenshtein distances (stringdist) and unrooted phylogenetic trees (ape). TCRdb reprocessed the public reads (quality trimming at Q25 with fastp, clone calling with MiXCR) and kept in-frame beta chains. A single entry per CDR3 protein holds the most common genes and DNA from its merged rows. The V and J calls come from TCRdb's annotation, not from the publication. The sample has some 15,000 distinct CDR3 sequences on record, roughly 50% of them singletons. The top ten clonotypes cover more than 12% of the sample.

About this clonotype itself: Its binding antigen is unknown. Base-call qualities are not available, and no considerably larger clone is one nucleotide away.

The intended sense of this specimen's treatment or condition label: approximately 11-day PBMC culture with coronavirus spike peptide pools or control peptides (ViraFEST assay). The study used the ViraFEST assay, which expanded antigen-specific T cells with peptide pools and then identified expanded clonotypes by TCR sequencing. The positive SARS-CoV-2 PCR tests of the convalescent patients were dated from March to December 2020, before the Alpha, Beta and Delta variants emerged in the United States. Each well held around 2.1 million PBMCs cultured with roughly 10 ug/ml peptide pools in IMDM containing 5% human AB serum and 7.5 to 10 IU/ml IL-2. Half of the culture medium was replaced with fresh IL-2-containing medium on days 3 and 7. After less than twelve days of culture, CD4+ T cells were isolated by negative selection with the EasySep CD4+ T cell isolation kit. PBMCs were separated from whole blood using Ficoll-Paque Plus gradient centrifugation and then either used fresh or cryopreserved at -140C. Culture conditions were generally each tested in triplicate wells.

The sequencing sample was made of CD4+ T cells from blood, cultured in vitro. The TCR originated in a human donor who had recovered from COVID-19.

The CDR3 loop reads CASSPGTGDTDTQYF. The DNA is TGTGCCAGCAGCCCGGGGACAGGGGACACAGATACGCAGTATTTT. The chain was built from TRBV7-9 and TRBJ2-3; 10 middle bases align to TRBD1. CDR1 and CDR2, per the germline V gene (reference sequence), are SEHNR and FQNEAQ. The CDR3 covers 15 residues, taking in both the cysteine and the phenylalanine. Only the CDR3 DNA stays, 45 bases, in frame from base 1. V is pruned by 5 bases and J by 2 bases, leaving 4 bases of the junction without a gene match.